These 12 T cell receptor beta chains share one sample of origin, sequenced in a study of T cell responses to AZD1222 COVID-19 vaccine. The table came from immunoSEQ multiplex PCR; TCRdb's copy has only in-frame clones and leaves some out. Of more than 110,000 clones in the sample, almost 90% are singletons; the top ten hold around 3.5%. Sequencing was performed on peripheral blood, taken on day 0 of AZD1222 vaccination. These receptors were obtained from an adult in good health.

This clone was recorded a few times. CDR3 amino acids: CASSLYRARWNTEAFF. The CDR3 DNA follows: TGTGCCAGCAGCTTGTATCGTGCACGTTGGAACACTGAAGCTTTCTTT. The chain has TRBV5-8 and TRBJ1-1; no definite D call. The CDR3 contains 16 residues. CDR1 is SGHTS and CDR2 is YDEGEE in the germline V gene. Between the trimmed V and J ends, which lost 1 base and 1 base, there was a span of 14 bases.

This chain uses TRBV18 with TRBJ2-7; unclear D gene. Trimming removed 2 bases at V and 6 bases at J, with 11 bases between. Per the germline V gene, CDR1 is KGHSH and CDR2 is LQKENI. The CDR3 has 13 residues. The CDR3 DNA follows: TGTGCCAGCTCACCATCCCAGCGACTCGAGCAGTACTTC. It encodes CASSPSQRLEQYF.

This rearrangement joins TRBV12-3 or TRBV12-4 to TRBJ1-2; 7 bases are a match to TRBD1. V shed 5 bases, J shed 10 bases, and the junction held 7 bases outside the gene matches. The CDR3 sequence is 12 residues long. CDR3 sequence: CASSPRGYDYTF. In nucleotides, the CDR3 is TGTGCCAGCAGTCCCAGGGGGTACGACTACACCTTC.

The V gene is TRBV2, the J gene TRBJ1-3; possible D gene TRBD1, 6 bases. With 5 bases removed from V and 4 bases from J, the gap between germline ends came to 24 bases. This CDR3 is 18 amino acids long. The germline V gene encodes CDR1 SNHLY and CDR2 FYNNEI. The CDR3 nucleotides read TGTGCCAGCAGTTCCACCCTACTCCAGGGGCCGAGGGGAAACACCATATATTTT. It is translated as CASSSTLLQGPRGNTIYF. Combining the CDR3 with reference TRBV2 and TRBJ1-3 gives the whole variable domain EPEVTQTPSHQVTQMGQEVILRCVPISNHLYFYWYRQILGQKVEFLVSFYNNEISEKSEIFDDQFSVERPDGSNFTLKIRSTKLEDSAMYFCASSSTLLQGPRGNTIYFGEGSWLTVV.

The chain links TRBV11-2 to TRBJ2-1, with 10 bases lining up with TRBD1. CDR1 is SGHAT, CDR2 FQNNGV, per germline. The junction had 11 bases not matched to a gene; V was cut back by 5 bases and J by 7 bases. This CDR3 comprises 16 residues. The CDR3 here is CASSPLTGGAWNEQFF. The CDR3 DNA reads as TGTGCCAGCAGCCCCTTGACAGGGGGCGCGTGGAATGAGCAGTTCTTC.

V gene TRBV18 combines with J gene TRBJ2-1; D might be TRBD1 or TRBD2, each matching 5 bases. V dropped 2 bases and J dropped 6 bases, with 14 bases sitting between them. CDR3 length equals 15 residues. Germline assignment: CDR1 KGHSH and CDR2 LQKENI. The CDR3 bases are TGTGCCAGCTCACCAGGGGGTAGTTTTTTCAATGAGCAGTTCTTC. It specifies CASSPGGSFFNEQFF. Variable domain in full (rest from reference TRBV18 and TRBJ2-1): NAGVMQNPRHLVRRRGQEARLRCSPMKGHSHVYWYRQLPEEGLKFMVYLQKENIIDESGMPKERFSAEFPKEGPSILRIQQVVRGDSAAYFCASSPGGSFFNEQFFGPGTRLTVL.

The CDR3: CASSENLYEQFF. The CDR3 nucleotides read TGCGCCAGCAGTGAGAATCTCTATGAGCAGTTCTTC. The chain combines TRBV10-1 with TRBJ2-1; no definite D call. The length of the CDR3 is 12 residues. Germline V CDR1 and CDR2: WNHNN, SYGVQD (reference sequence). V shed 2 bases and J shed 8 bases, with 7 bases lying between them.

This clone has a single count. The chain joins TRBV27 to TRBJ1-6; no firm D call. Per germline, CDR1 MNHEY and CDR2 SMNVEV (reference sequence). V was trimmed by 2 bases and J by 13 bases, leaving 9 bases between them. The length of the CDR3 is 12 residues. DNA of the CDR3: TGTGCCAGCAGTTTAAGAGCGAGCCCCCTCCACTTT. As protein: CASSLRASPLHF.

V is TRBV4-2 and J is TRBJ2-7; a weak D match, TRBD1 (5 bases). Trimming pared 1 base from V and 2 bases from J, leaving 9 bases between. The CDR3 spans 14 residues. In germline, CDR1 is LGHNA, CDR2 YNFKEQ. In DNA, the CDR3 is TGTGCCAGCAGCCAAGGGCAGGACACCTACGAGCAGTACTTC. It specifies CASSQGQDTYEQYF.

The CDR3, as DNA: TGTGCCAGCGGGACTAGCCCCGATGGGAGTGAGCAGTTCTTC. It codes for CASGTSPDGSEQFF. The rearrangement joins TRBV6-4 to TRBJ2-1; 9 positions agree with TRBD2. J was trimmed by 9 bases and V by 8 bases; bases with no gene match: 11. From germline, CDR1 is MRHNA and CDR2 SNTAGT. CDR3 length: 14 amino acids.

V and J are TRBV5-8 and TRBJ2-1; no clear D. The V end lost 5 bases, the J end lost 4 bases, and 10 bases lay between the germline ends. Germline lookup yields CDR1 SGHTS and CDR2 YDEGEE. This CDR3 contains 13 residues. The CDR3, as DNA: TGTGCCAGCAGAGGAAGGCTTTACAATGAGCAGTTCTTC. It codes for CASRGRLYNEQFF.

This CDR3 reads CASSVQAGQVIYEQYF. CDR3 bases: TGTGCCAGCTCGGTGCAGGCGGGACAGGTGATTTACGAGCAGTACTTC. The chain joins TRBV18 to TRBJ2-7; 8 bases map to TRBD1. CDR1 is KGHSH and CDR2 is LQKENI in the germline V gene. V trimming: 6 bases; J trimming: 4 bases; junction bases outside the gene matches: 14. CDR3 length: 16 amino acids.